A selection of T cell receptor beta chains follows, all from one sample in a study of CD8+ T cells in alopecia areata. This table comes from immunoSEQ multiplex PCR, and its TCRdb copy is limited to in-frame clones, with some not included. The repertoire holds approximately 210,000 clones, around two fifths seen once, with over 2% in the top ten. Here the sequenced sample was CD4+ T cells sorted from blood, taken between weeks 36 and 40, from a patient treated with tofacitinib. All receptors come from a human donor with alopecia areata. CDR3s leave out the opening cysteine and the closing phenylalanine or tryptophan. Not all rows give a size; the values are once, few, many and, for expanded clones, a class.

CDR3 protein | V gene | clone size
SVESAFRPRRDNEQF | TRBV29-1 | -
ASSQESVHSGEQY | TRBV4-1 | -
SVAGQGLNEQY | TRBV29-1 | -
ASSEDTGLAGVWGKNEQF | TRBV10-1 | once
ASSTLGPSGGTSYNEQF | TRBV18 | many
ASRPTPGLSGNTIY | TRBV7-6 | -
SYSVSGELF | TRBV29-1 | -
AGRETANTGELF | TRBV19 | -
ASSFDNEQF | TRBV7-9 | -
SVEGYQTQY | TRBV29-1 | few
ASSNKLAGDDADEQF | TRBV4-1 | few
ASSLAGPYNEQF | TRBV5-4 | -
ASSTASGGRDQPQH | TRBV19 | few
ASSFYGGNTIY | TRBV27 | -
AWRADRDQPQH | TRBV30 | -
SVRISSYEQY | TRBV29-1 | -
ASSLAGRNYGYT | TRBV28 | -
ASSPPGTGEGYT | TRBV7-9 | few
ATSRRLAGWEETQY | TRBV15 | few
ASSPDRPSNQPQH | TRBV7-8 | -
ASSKPWGGETQY | TRBV19 | -
ACTGTYVNFETQY | TRBV30 | -
ASNSGGIGEQF | TRBV28 | -
SVEDLVEQY | TRBV29-1 | few
SVKRTSGTYNEQF | TRBV29-1 | -
ASSQSAPQPQH | TRBV4-2 | few
ASSYRGGYEQY | TRBV6-5 | -
AWSTGTGQGETQY | TRBV30 | -
ASSSWTSGRGEQY | TRBV13 | -
AISEKQPYNEQF | TRBV10-3 | few
ASAEFGSYLY | TRBV30 | -
ASSLVAKQY | TRBV7-8 | many
ASSLGRVGQPQETQY | TRBV11-3 | few
SARRMNTEAF | TRBV29-1 | -
ASSTPGLASYEQY | TRBV19 | -
ASCLSREGYEQY | TRBV18 | once
AWSNGGSGNYGYT | TRBV30 | -
ASRLTRVAGELF | TRBV6-5 | few
ASSEWGPSGYT | TRBV25-1 | -
ASSFWGQGQTQY | TRBV7-2 | -
ASSPAGGTQY | TRBV6-6 | -
AWSVRHGYT | TRBV30 | few
SVRDSYEQY | TRBV29-1 | -
ASSSTGAGANVLT | TRBV7-2 | few
ASMTGREQY | TRBV14 | few
ASSAGIFDEQY | TRBV2 | -
ASSPGTVYNEQF | TRBV27 | -
ASSLAGRRNTEAF | TRBV7-2 | few
ASSKTGGETQY | TRBV19 | -
ASSPGLNIQY | TRBV2 | -
ASRVRLQSGANVLT | TRBV5-6 | -
ASSDGLARASNEQF | TRBV5-1 | -
ASRPDRESSYEQY | TRBV7-3 | -
ASSPGPVGQPQH | TRBV7-8 | -